The 10 T cell receptor beta chains listed next were all sequenced from one sample in a study of blood T cell repertoires in COVID-19. Libraries were prepared by immunoSEQ multiplex PCR; TCRdb keeps only in-frame clonotypes and omits some of them. This table has 67,000 or so clones, about four fifths appearing once. The sample taken for sequencing was peripheral blood. These receptors were collected from a man between 65 and 85 years old with acute or convalescent COVID-19.

The chain couples TRBV27 to TRBJ2-2; D gene uncertain. The CDR3 extends over 14 amino acids. Germline V CDR1 and CDR2: MNHEY, SMNVEV (reference sequence). V was clipped by 9 bases and J by 5 bases, with 16 bases between them. CDR3 sequence (DNA): TGTGCCAGTCGGAACCACCAGAGGACCGGGGAGCTGTTTTTT. Residues: CASRNHQRTGELFF.

The chain links TRBV18 to TRBJ2-2; tentative D call: TRBD1 (6 bases). This CDR3 spans 16 amino acids. Germline CDR1 is KGHSH and CDR2 is LQKENI. Trimming left V 1 base short and J 8 bases short, with 17 bases between. In DNA form, the CDR3 reads TGTGCCAGCTCACCACGACAGGACTCAACCATTGGGGAGCTGTTTTTT. This encodes CASSPRQDSTIGELFF.

The rearrangement links TRBV11-1 to TRBJ2-5, with TRBD2 matching 11 bases. Trimming cost V 8 bases and J 5 bases; bases outside gene matches: 13. Germline-derived CDR1 and CDR2 are SGHAT and FQDESV (reference sequence). CDR3 length: 16 amino acids. This CDR3 reads CASLPGLAVGEETQYF. The CDR3 bases are TGTGCCAGCCTCCCGGGACTAGCGGTTGGGGAGGAGACCCAGTACTTC.

CDR3 residues: CASRRPGTRLANSPLHF. The CDR3 region has the DNA TGTGCCAGCAGGCGTCCCGGGACACGCCTGGCTAATTCACCCCTCCACTTT. The chain joins TRBV11-2 to TRBJ1-6; D perhaps matches TRBD1 (6 bases). Germline V lookup: CDR1 SGHAT, CDR2 FQNNGV. Trimming took off 6 bases at V and 6 bases at J, with 21 bases between the two ends. This CDR3 comprises 17 residues.

The chain joins TRBV30 to TRBJ2-2, with TRBD2 as a possible D gene (5 bases). Germline CDR1 is GTSNPN and CDR2 is SVGIG (reference sequence). V gave up 2 bases and J gave up 4 bases, with 11 bases separating them. The length of the CDR3 is 14 residues. CDR3 protein: CAWSRLRVTGELFF. The CDR3 DNA is TGTGCCTGGAGTAGGTTGCGGGTCACCGGGGAGCTGTTTTTT.

In this sample, this clone turned up a few times. The V and J genes are TRBV6-4 and TRBJ2-1; 7 positions match TRBD2. This CDR3 spans 16 amino acids. The V gene end was trimmed by 6 bases and the J gene end by 1 base; junction bases not matched to a gene: 9. The germline CDR1 and CDR2 sequences are MRHNA and SNTAGT. This CDR3 is CASSPLGEGSYNEQFF. Written as DNA, the CDR3 is TGTGCCAGCAGCCCCCTGGGGGAGGGTTCCTACAATGAGCAGTTCTTC.

This chain uses TRBV3-1 (or the pseudogene TRBV3-2) with TRBJ1-3, with 9 bases that match TRBD1. The CDR3 spans 17 residues. Per germline, CDR1 LGHDT and CDR2 YNNKEL (reference sequence). Trimming cost V 4 bases and J 3 bases; bases outside gene matches: 10. CDR3: CASSPGLQGAFGNTIYF. CDR3 sequence (DNA): TGTGCCAGCAGCCCGGGACTACAGGGGGCGTTTGGAAACACCATATATTTT.

V usage is TRBV5-4 and J usage is TRBJ2-1; 8 nucleotides agree with TRBD1. The CDR3 covers 14 residues. V lost 0 bases, J lost 7 bases, and 3 bases stayed unmatched. The germline CDR1 and CDR2 sequences are SGHNT and YYREEE (reference sequence). CDR3 sequence reads: CASSLGGQGNEQFF. In DNA form, the CDR3 reads TGTGCCAGCAGCTTGGGCGGACAGGGTAATGAGCAGTTCTTC.

The V and J genes are TRBV28 and TRBJ2-7; tentative D call: TRBD1 (8 bases). This CDR3 region has 14 residues. Germline CDR1 MDHEN, CDR2 SYDVKM. V was clipped by 6 bases and J by 1 base, with 13 bases between them. Written as DNA, the CDR3 is TGTGCCAGCAGACTACAGGGGGGGTCCTACGAGCAGTACTTC. Translating it yields CASRLQGGSYEQYF.

The gene calls are TRBV28 and TRBJ2-7; 8 nucleotides line up with TRBD1. The V gene's germline CDR1 is MDHEN and CDR2 SYDVKM. The CDR3 extends over 13 amino acids. J lost 7 bases, V lost 4 bases, and 6 bases had no gene match. CDR3: CASSSQGAGEQYF. The CDR3 DNA is TGTGCCAGCAGTTCTCAGGGGGCGGGAGAGCAGTACTTC.